This T cell receptor (beta chain) was observed in a study of regulatory T cells in long-lasting Graves disease. TCR beta libraries were built with iRepertoire HTBI primers and Arm-PCR of CDR3 regions. TCRdb processed the multiplex PCR reads anew with MiXCR; each CDR3 protein has one entry. Among 390,000 or so distinct CDR3 sequences listed, 20% to 25% were seen once. Indicated time point: persistent/refractory GD, antithyroid drugs over 5 years with positive TRAb. Extracted PBMC RNA gave rise to the TCR library. CDR3 length equals 15 residues. The ends lost 6 bases at V and 8 bases at J; junction bases unmatched: 13. The germline V gene has CDR1 DFQATT and CDR2 SNEGSKA (reference sequence).

The chain joins TRBV20-1 to TRBJ2-1; 10 bases map to TRBD2. This material consisted of peripheral blood mononuclear cells (PBMCs), taken when the disease was refractory, from a patient treated with antithyroid drugs. The receptor was derived from a woman in her forties with Graves disease. As DNA, the CDR3 is TGCAGTGCCGGCAAGTTGGGACTAGCGCTGGATGAGCAGTTCTTC. Protein: CSAGKLGLALDEQFF.